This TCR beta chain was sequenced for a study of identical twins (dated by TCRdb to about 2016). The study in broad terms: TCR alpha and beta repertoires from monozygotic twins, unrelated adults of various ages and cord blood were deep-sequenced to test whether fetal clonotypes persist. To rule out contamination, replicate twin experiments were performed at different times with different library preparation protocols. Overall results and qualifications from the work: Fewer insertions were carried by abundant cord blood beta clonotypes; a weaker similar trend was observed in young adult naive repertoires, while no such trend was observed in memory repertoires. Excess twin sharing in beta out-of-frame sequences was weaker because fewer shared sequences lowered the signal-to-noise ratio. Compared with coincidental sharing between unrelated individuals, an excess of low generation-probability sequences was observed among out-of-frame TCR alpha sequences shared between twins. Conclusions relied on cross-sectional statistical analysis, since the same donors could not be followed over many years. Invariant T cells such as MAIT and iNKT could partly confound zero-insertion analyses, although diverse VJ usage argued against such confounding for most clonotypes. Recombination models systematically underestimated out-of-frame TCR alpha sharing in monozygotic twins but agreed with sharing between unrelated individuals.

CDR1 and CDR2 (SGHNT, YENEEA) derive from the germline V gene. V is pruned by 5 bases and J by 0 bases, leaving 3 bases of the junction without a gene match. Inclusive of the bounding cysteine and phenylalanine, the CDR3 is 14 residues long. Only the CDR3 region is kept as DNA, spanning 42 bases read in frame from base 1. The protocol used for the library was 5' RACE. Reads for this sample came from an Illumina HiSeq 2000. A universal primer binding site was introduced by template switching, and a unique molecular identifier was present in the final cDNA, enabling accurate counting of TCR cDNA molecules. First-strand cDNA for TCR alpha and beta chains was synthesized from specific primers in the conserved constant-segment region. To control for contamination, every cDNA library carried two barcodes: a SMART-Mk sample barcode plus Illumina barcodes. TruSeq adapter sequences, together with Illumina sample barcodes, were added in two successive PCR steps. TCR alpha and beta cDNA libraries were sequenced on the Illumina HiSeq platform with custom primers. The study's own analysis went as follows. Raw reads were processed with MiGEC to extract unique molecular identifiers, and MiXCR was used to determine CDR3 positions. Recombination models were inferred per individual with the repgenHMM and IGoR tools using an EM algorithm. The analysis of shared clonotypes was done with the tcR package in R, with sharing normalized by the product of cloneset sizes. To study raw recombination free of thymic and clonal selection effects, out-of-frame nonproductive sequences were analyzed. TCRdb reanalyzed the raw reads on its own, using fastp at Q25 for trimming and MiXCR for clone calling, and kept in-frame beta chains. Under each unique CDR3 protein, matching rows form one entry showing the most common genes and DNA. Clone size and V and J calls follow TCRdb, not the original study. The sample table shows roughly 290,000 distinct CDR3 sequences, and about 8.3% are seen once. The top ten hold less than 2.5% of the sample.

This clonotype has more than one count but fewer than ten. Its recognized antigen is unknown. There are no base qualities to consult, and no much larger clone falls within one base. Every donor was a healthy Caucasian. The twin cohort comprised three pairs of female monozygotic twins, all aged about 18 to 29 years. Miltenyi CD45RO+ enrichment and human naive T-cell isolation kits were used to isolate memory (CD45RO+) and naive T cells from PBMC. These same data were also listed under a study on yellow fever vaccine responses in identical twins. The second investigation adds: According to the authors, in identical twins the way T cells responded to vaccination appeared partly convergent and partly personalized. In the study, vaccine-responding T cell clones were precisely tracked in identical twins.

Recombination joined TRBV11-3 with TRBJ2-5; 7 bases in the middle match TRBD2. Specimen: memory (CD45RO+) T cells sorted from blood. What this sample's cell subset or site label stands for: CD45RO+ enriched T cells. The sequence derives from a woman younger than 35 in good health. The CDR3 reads CASSGRDHQETQYF. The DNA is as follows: TGTGCCAGCAGCGGGAGGGACCACCAAGAGACCCAGTACTTC.